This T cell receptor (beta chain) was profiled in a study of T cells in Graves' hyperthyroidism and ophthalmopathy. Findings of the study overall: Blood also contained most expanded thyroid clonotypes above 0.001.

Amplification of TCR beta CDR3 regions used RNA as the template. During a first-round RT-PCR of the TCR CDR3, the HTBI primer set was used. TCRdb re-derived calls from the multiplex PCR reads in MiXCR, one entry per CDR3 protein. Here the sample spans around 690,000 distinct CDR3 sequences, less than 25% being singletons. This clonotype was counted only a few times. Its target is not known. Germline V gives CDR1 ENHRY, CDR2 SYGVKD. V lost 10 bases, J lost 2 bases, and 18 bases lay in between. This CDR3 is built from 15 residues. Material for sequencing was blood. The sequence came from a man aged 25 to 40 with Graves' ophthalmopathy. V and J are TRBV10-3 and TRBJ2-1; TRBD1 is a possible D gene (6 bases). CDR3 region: CATSDSGTTYNEQFF. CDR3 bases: TGTGCCACCTCAGACTCCGGGACAACCTACAATGAGCAGTTCTTC.